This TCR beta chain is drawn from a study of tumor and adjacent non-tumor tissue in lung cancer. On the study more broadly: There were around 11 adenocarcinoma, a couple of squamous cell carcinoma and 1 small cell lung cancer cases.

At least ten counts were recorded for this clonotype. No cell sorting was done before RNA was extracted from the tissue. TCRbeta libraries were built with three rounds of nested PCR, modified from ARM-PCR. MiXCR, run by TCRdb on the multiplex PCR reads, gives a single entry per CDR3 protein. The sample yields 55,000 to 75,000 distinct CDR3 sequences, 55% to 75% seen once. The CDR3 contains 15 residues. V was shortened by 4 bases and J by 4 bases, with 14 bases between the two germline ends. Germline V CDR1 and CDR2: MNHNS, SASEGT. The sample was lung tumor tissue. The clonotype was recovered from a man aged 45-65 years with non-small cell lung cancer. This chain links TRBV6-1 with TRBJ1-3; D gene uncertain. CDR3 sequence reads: CASSATTRPGNTIYF. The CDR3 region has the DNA TGTGCCAGCAGTGCGACGACACGGCCGGGAAACACCATATATTTT.